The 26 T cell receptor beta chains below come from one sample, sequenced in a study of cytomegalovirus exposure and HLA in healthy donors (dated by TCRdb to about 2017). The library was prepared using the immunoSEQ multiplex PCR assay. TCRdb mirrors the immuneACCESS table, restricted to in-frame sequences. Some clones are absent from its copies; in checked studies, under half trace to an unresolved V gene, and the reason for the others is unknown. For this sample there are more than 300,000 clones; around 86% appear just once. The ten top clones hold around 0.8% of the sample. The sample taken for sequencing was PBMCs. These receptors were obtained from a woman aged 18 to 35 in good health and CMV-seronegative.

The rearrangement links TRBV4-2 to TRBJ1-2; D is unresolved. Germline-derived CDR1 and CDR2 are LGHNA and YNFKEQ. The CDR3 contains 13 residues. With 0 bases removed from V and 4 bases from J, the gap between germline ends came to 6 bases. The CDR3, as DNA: TGTGCCAGCAGCCAAGAGGGCAGCTATGGCTACACCTTC. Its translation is CASSQEGSYGYTF.

The CDR3 bases are TGTGCCAGCAGTCTCGGACTAGCGGGAGTGGGTGAGACCCAGTACTTC. Protein: CASSLGLAGVGETQYF. The J gene is TRBJ2-5, the V gene TRBV28; 13 bases match TRBD2. Per the germline V gene, CDR1 is MDHEN and CDR2 is SYDVKM. Losses at the gene ends were 5 bases for V and 5 bases for J; bases not matched to a gene: 8. The CDR3 spans 16 residues.

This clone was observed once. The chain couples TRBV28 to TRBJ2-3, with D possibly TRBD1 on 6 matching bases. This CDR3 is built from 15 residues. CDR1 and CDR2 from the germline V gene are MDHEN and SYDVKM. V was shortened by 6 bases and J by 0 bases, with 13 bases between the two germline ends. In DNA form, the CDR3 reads TGTGCCAGCAGGAGACAGGCCGGAAGCACAGATACGCAGTATTTT. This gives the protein CASRRQAGSTDTQYF.

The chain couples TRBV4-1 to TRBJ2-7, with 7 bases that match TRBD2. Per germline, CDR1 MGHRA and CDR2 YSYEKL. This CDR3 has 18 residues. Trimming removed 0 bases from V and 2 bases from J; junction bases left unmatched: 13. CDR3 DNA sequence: TGCGCCAGCAGCCAAGAGTGGCCAAGCGGGAACGCTCCCTACGAGCAGTACTTC. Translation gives CASSQEWPSGNAPYEQYF.

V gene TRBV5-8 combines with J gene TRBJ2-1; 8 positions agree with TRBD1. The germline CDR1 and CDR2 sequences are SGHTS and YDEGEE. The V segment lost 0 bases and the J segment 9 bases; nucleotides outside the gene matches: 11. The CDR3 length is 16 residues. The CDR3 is CASSLGSGGSEGEQFF. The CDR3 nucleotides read TGTGCCAGCAGCTTGGGGTCAGGGGGCAGCGAGGGTGAGCAGTTCTTC. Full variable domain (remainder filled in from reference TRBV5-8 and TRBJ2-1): EAGVTQSPTHLIKTRGQQATLRCSPISGHTSVYWYQQALGLGLQFLLWYDEGEERNRGNFPPRFSGRQFPNYSSELNVNALELEDSALYLCASSLGSGGSEGEQFFGPGTRLTVL.

CDR3 sequence (DNA): TGCGCCAGCAGCTTGGCCGGAGAGCGGGAGGGCCCTCTAGGGGGTACGCAGTATTTT. It codes for CASSLAGEREGPLGGTQYF. The V call is TRBV5-1, the J call TRBJ2-3; 10 bases fit TRBD2. V lost 0 bases, J lost 8 bases, and 18 bases stayed unmatched. Germline lookup yields CDR1 SGHRS and CDR2 YFSETQ. The CDR3 totals 19 residues.

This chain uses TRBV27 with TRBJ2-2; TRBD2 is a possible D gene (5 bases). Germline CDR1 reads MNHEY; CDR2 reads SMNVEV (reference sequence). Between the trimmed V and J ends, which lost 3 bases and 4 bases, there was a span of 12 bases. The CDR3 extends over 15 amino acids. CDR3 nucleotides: TGTGCCAGCAGTTTTGGAACTAGTGTCACCGGGGAGCTGTTTTTT. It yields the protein CASSFGTSVTGELFF.

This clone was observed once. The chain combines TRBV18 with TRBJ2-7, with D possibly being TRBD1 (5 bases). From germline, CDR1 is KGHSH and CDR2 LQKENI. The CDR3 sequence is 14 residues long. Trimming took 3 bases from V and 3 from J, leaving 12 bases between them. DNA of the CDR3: TGTGCCAGCTCACCGCGTGGGGCCATCTACGAGCAGTACTTC. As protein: CASSPRGAIYEQYF.

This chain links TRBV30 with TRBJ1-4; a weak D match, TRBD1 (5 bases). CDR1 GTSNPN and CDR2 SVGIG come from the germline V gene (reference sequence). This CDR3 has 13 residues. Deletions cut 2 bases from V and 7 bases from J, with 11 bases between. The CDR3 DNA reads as TGTGCCTGGAGTCGGGGGTTCGCTGAAAAACTGTTTTTT. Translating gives CAWSRGFAEKLFF.

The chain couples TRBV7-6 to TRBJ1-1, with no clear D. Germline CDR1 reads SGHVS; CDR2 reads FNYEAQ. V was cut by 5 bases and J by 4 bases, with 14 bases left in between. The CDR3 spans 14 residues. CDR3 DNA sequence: TGTGCCAGCAGCACGGCCCGAGGTGCCACTGAAGCTTTCTTT. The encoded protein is CASSTARGATEAFF.

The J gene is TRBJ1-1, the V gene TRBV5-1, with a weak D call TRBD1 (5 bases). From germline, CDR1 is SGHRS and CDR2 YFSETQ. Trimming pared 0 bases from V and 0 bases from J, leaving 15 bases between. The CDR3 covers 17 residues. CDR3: CASSLVGGGVLNTEAFF. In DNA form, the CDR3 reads TGCGCCAGCAGCTTGGTGGGCGGAGGGGTCCTGAACACTGAAGCTTTCTTT. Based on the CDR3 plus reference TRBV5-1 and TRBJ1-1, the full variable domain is KAGVTQTPRYLIKTRGQQVTLSCSPISGHRSVSWYQQTPGQGLQFLFEYFSETQRNKGNFPGRFSGRQFSNSRSEMNVSTLELGDSALYLCASSLVGGGVLNTEAFFGQGTRLTVV.

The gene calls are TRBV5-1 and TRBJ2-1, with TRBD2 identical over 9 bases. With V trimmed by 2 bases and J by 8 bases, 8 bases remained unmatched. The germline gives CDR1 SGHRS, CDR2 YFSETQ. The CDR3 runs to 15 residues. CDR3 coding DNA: TGCGCCAGCAGCTTTTGGCCTAGCGGGAATGATGAGCAGTTCTTC. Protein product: CASSFWPSGNDEQFF. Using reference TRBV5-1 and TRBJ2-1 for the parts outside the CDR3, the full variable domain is KAGVTQTPRYLIKTRGQQVTLSCSPISGHRSVSWYQQTPGQGLQFLFEYFSETQRNKGNFPGRFSGRQFSNSRSEMNVSTLELGDSALYLCASSFWPSGNDEQFFGPGTRLTVL.

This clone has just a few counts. CDR3 bases: TGCGCCAGCAGCTTACCGCGGGATACGCAGTATTTT. It encodes CASSLPRDTQYF. V and J are TRBV5-1 and TRBJ2-3; D remains ambiguous. This CDR3 has 12 amino acids. Germline CDR1 SGHRS, CDR2 YFSETQ. V was pared by 2 bases and J by 6 bases, with 7 bases between.

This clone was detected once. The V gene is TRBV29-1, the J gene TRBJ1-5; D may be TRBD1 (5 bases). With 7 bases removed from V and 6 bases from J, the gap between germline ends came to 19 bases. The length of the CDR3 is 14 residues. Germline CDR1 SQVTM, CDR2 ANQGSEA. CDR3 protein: CSASAGGPGQPQHF. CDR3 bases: TGCAGCGCCAGCGCCGGGGGACCCGGTCAGCCCCAGCATTTT.

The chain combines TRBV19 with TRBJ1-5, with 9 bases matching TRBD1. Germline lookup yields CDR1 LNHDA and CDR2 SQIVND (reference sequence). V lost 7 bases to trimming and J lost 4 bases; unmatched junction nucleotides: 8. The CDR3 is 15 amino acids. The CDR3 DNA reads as TGTGCCAGTACCCGGACAGGGGAGACGAATCAGCCCCAGCATTTT. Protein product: CASTRTGETNQPQHF.

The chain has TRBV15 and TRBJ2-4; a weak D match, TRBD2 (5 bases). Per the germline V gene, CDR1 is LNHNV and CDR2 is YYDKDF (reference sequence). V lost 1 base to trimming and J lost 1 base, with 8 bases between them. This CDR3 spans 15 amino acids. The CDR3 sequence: CATSRAGVAKNIQYF. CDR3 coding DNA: TGTGCCACCAGCAGAGCCGGGGTGGCCAAAAACATTCAGTACTTC.

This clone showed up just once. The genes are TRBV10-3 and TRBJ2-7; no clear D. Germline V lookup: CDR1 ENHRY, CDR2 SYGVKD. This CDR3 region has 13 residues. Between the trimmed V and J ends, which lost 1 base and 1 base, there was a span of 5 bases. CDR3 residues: CAISELASYEQYF. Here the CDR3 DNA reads TGTGCCATCAGTGAGTTGGCATCCTACGAGCAGTACTTC.

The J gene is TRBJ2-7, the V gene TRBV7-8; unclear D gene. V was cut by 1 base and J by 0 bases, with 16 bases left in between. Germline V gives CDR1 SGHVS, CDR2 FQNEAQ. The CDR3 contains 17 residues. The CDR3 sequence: CASSLVGSRGYSYEQYF. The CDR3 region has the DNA TGTGCCAGCAGCTTAGTCGGTTCTAGAGGCTACTCCTACGAGCAGTACTTC.

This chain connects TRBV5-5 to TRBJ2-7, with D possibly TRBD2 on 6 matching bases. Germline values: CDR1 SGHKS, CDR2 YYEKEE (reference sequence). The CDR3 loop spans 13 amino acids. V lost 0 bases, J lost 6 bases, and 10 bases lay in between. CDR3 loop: CASSLAFGGEQYF. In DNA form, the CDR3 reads TGTGCCAGCAGCTTGGCCTTCGGGGGCGAGCAGTACTTC.

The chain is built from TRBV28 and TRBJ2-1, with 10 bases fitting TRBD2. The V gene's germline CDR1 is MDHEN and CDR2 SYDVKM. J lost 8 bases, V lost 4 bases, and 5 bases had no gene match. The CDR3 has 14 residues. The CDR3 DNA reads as TGTGCCAGCAGTTGGTTAGCGGGAGGCGATGAGCAGTTCTTC. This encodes CASSWLAGGDEQFF.

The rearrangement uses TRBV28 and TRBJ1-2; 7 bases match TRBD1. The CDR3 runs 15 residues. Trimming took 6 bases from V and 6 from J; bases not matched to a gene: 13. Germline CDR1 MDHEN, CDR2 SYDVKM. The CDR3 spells CASSTRLPRGDGYTF. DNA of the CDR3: TGTGCCAGCAGCACTCGACTACCCAGGGGGGATGGCTACACCTTC.

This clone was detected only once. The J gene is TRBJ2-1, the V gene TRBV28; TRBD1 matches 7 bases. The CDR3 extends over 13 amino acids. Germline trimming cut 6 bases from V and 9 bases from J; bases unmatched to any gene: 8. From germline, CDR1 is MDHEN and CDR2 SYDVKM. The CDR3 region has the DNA TGTGCCAGCAGCATACAGGGGACGGGTGAGCAGTTCTTC. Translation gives CASSIQGTGEQFF.

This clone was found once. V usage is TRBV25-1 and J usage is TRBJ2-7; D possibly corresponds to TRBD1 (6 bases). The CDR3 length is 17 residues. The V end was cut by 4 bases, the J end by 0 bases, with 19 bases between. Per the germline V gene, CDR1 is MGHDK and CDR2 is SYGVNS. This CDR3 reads CASSADFLGDISYEQYF. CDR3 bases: TGTGCCAGCAGTGCAGACTTCTTGGGGGACATCTCCTACGAGCAGTACTTC.

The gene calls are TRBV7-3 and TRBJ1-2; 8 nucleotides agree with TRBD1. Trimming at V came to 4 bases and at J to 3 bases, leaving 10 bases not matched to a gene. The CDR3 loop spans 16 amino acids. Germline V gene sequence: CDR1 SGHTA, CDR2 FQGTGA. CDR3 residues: CASSSSGQEKDYGYTF. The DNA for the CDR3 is TGTGCCAGCAGCTCGTCGGGACAGGAAAAGGACTATGGCTACACCTTC.

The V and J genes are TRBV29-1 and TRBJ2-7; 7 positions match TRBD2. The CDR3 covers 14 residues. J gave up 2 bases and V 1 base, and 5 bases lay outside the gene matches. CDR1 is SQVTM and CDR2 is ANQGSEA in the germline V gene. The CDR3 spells CSVEVRGGTYEQYF. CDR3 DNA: TGCAGCGTTGAAGTTCGCGGGGGAACCTACGAGCAGTACTTC.

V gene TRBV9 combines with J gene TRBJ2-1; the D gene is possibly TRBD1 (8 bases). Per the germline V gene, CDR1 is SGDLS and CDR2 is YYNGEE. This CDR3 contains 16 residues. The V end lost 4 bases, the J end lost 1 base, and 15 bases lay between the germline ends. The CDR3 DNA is TGTGCCAGCAGCATTACAGGGGGAGGGTCCTACAATGAGCAGTTCTTC. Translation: CASSITGGGSYNEQFF.